The 20 T cell receptor beta chains below all came from one sample that was sequenced in a study of cytomegalovirus exposure and HLA in healthy donors. The PCR used 60 Vbeta and 13 Jbeta primers. Using immunoSEQ multiplex PCR, the repertoire was profiled, and TCRdb retains in-frame clones only, with some absent. The sample shows around 150,000 clones, about 75% of them seen only once. The sequencing sample was made of PBMCs. The receptors stem from a man aged 18-30 years in good health and CMV-seropositive.

The rearrangement links TRBV5-1 to TRBJ1-1, with D perhaps matching TRBD1 (6 bases). The CDR3 contains 16 residues. V was pared by 3 bases and J by 2 bases, with 17 bases between. CDR1 is SGHRS, CDR2 YFSETQ, per germline. CDR3 bases: TGCGCCAGCAGCTCCATGACAGGAACCACCAACACTGAAGCTTTCTTT. Protein product: CASSSMTGTTNTEAFF.

This sequence joins TRBV29-1 and TRBJ2-1, with 15 positions matching TRBD2. After removal of 7 bases from V and 1 base from J, the junction contained 5 bases not matched to a gene. Germline V gene sequence: CDR1 SQVTM, CDR2 ANQGSEA. The CDR3 is made up of 16 amino acids. For the CDR3, the DNA is TGCAGCGGAACCGGGACTAGCGGGAGGTCCTACAATGAGCAGTTCTTC. Residues: CSGTGTSGRSYNEQFF.

This clone was counted between two and nine times. The rearrangement links TRBV9 to TRBJ1-4; 7 bases line up with TRBD1. Germline CDR1 is SGDLS and CDR2 is YYNGEE. This CDR3 has 15 amino acids. The junction had 9 bases not matched to a gene; V was cut back by 4 bases and J by 6 bases. For the CDR3, the DNA is TGTGCCAGCAGCTCCCGAGGACAGGAGTATGAAAAACTGTTTTTT. It is translated as CASSSRGQEYEKLFF.

The chain couples TRBV9 to TRBJ2-5; D ambiguous. Germline CDR1 SGDLS, CDR2 YYNGEE. V was trimmed by 3 bases and J by 5 bases, leaving 8 bases between them. The CDR3 totals 12 residues. This chain's CDR3 is CASSGLGETQYF. The CDR3 coding sequence is TGTGCCAGCAGCGGACTTGGGGAGACCCAGTACTTC.

The chain recombines TRBV5-4 with TRBJ2-3; 11 nucleotides match TRBD2. CDR3 length: 15 amino acids. With V trimmed by 0 bases and J by 4 bases, 1 base remained unmatched. Germline V gene data show CDR1 as SGHNT and CDR2 as YYREEE (reference sequence). CDR3 sequence reads: CASSLGLAGSDTQYF. CDR3 bases: TGTGCCAGCAGCTTGGGACTAGCGGGATCAGATACGCAGTATTTT.

The chain has TRBV7-8 and TRBJ1-1; no definite D call. V dropped 10 bases and J dropped 3 bases, with 24 bases sitting between them. The CDR3 is 16 amino acids. Germline CDR1 reads SGHVS; CDR2 reads FQNEAQ. The CDR3 DNA is TGTGCCACCCGAAGCGGAAAGGGATTTCAGGACACTGAAGCTTTCTTT. It yields the protein CATRSGKGFQDTEAFF.

This rearrangement joins TRBV5-1 to TRBJ2-3; 8 bases fit TRBD1. V dropped 4 bases and J dropped 3; count of bases not matched to a gene: 7. The CDR3 contains 15 residues. CDR1 and CDR2 from the germline V gene are SGHRS and YFSETQ. The CDR3 coding sequence is TGCGCCAGCAGCGGCGGACAGGGAGGAACAGATACGCAGTATTTT. Translated: CASSGGQGGTDTQYF.

The rearrangement uses TRBV9 and TRBJ1-1, with TRBD1 identical over 7 bases. There are 13 residues in the CDR3. Germline lookup yields CDR1 SGDLS and CDR2 YYNGEE. V was pared by 0 bases and J by 4 bases, with 0 bases of the junction left unmatched. CDR3 amino acids: CASSVDRGTEAFF. The CDR3 bases are TGTGCCAGCAGCGTAGACAGGGGCACTGAAGCTTTCTTT.

This clone was detected a few times. The chain employs TRBV28 and TRBJ2-4; D is uncertain. In germline, CDR1 is MDHEN, CDR2 SYDVKM. Trimming stripped 6 bases from V and 2 bases from J, with 11 bases between. The CDR3 extends over 14 amino acids. CDR3 protein: CASSHILSKNIQYF. For the CDR3, the DNA is TGTGCCAGCAGCCACATTTTGTCCAAAAACATTCAGTACTTC.

This chain links TRBV5-1 with TRBJ1-2, with 7 bases matching TRBD1. The V and J ends lost 2 bases and 0 bases, in that order; junction bases with no gene match: 4. This CDR3 is 15 amino acids long. Germline CDR1 SGHRS, CDR2 YFSETQ. The CDR3 reads CASSLATGSNYGYTF. The DNA for the CDR3 is TGCGCCAGCAGCTTAGCGACAGGGTCTAACTATGGCTACACCTTC.

The rearrangement links TRBV7-9 to TRBJ1-3; D may be TRBD1 (6 bases). In germline, CDR1 is SEHNR, CDR2 FQNEAQ (reference sequence). The V gene lost 3 bases and the J gene lost 4 bases, with 13 bases spanning the gap. The CDR3 is 15 residues long. CDR3 region: CASSFFSGTGNTIYF. In DNA, the CDR3 is TGTGCCAGCAGCTTTTTTTCGGGGACAGGAAACACCATATATTTT.

J is TRBJ2-2 and V is TRBV29-1; TRBD2 matches 9 bases. CDR1 is SQVTM and CDR2 is ANQGSEA in the germline V gene. The junction had 9 bases not matched to a gene; V was cut back by 7 bases and J by 3 bases. This CDR3 region has 15 residues. The CDR3 loop reads CSAISGSFYTGELFF. The CDR3 nucleotides read TGCAGCGCTATTAGCGGGAGTTTTTACACCGGGGAGCTGTTTTTT.

The chain couples TRBV10-2 to TRBJ2-3, with 13 bases lining up with TRBD2. Germline V CDR1 and CDR2: WSHSY, SAAADI. The CDR3 is 14 residues long. V lost 10 bases to trimming and J lost 5 bases; unmatched junction nucleotides: 6. The CDR3 is CAIGLAGVGDTQYF. The CDR3 DNA reads as TGCGCCATAGGACTAGCGGGAGTCGGAGATACGCAGTATTTT.

The chain employs TRBV6-5 and TRBJ2-1; 8 bases line up with TRBD1. CDR3 length equals 15 residues. V lost 7 bases to trimming and J lost 3 bases; unmatched junction nucleotides: 8. Germline V gene sequence: CDR1 MNHEY, CDR2 SVGAGI. CDR3 protein: CASNPGQVRYNEQFF. Written as DNA, the CDR3 is TGTGCCAGCAACCCGGGACAGGTCCGCTACAATGAGCAGTTCTTC.

The CDR3 sequence is CASSEQSGRADTQYF. In nucleotides, the CDR3 is TGTGCCAGCAGCGAACAAAGCGGGAGGGCAGATACGCAGTATTTT. The chain is built from TRBV7-8 and TRBJ2-3; 10 positions agree with TRBD2. The germline CDR1 and CDR2 sequences are SGHVS and FQNEAQ. V was clipped by 5 bases and J by 4 bases; unmatched bases: 6. The CDR3 length is 15 residues.

V gene TRBV6-5 combines with J gene TRBJ2-7; possible D gene TRBD2, 6 bases. The CDR3 totals 16 residues. The germline V gene encodes CDR1 MNHEY and CDR2 SVGAGI. Trimming shortened V by 2 bases and J by 6 bases, and 20 bases separated the two germline ends. The CDR3 here is CASSYGLSPVGSEQYF. The CDR3 nucleotides read TGTGCCAGCAGTTACGGTTTAAGTCCGGTCGGGAGCGAGCAGTACTTC.

The V gene is TRBV14, the J gene TRBJ2-5, with D unclear. Matching the DNA end better, TRBJ2-7 makes the J call doubtful. From germline, CDR1 is SGHDN and CDR2 FVKESK. This CDR3 comprises 13 residues. DNA of the CDR3: TGTGCCAGCAGCCCCCCCCGCAGGAACGAGCAGTACTTC. It encodes CASSPPRRNEQYF.

The V gene is TRBV2, the J gene TRBJ1-1; 12 bases map to TRBD1. This CDR3 is built from 16 residues. Germline-derived CDR1 and CDR2 are SNHLY and FYNNEI. The V gene end was trimmed by 8 bases and the J gene end by 4 bases; junction bases not matched to a gene: 11. The CDR3 DNA reads TGTGCCAGCGCAGAACCGGGACAGGGGGCGGGCACTGAAGCTTTCTTT. It codes for CASAEPGQGAGTEAFF.

The rearrangement joins TRBV28 to TRBJ1-1; D is undetermined. Germline V gene data show CDR1 as MDHEN and CDR2 as SYDVKM. V lost 3 bases, J lost 4 bases, and 6 bases lay in between. The CDR3 runs 12 residues. The CDR3 here is CASSLIGTEAFF. As DNA, the CDR3 is TGTGCCAGCAGTTTGATCGGCACTGAAGCTTTCTTT.

The chain uses TRBV5-4 and TRBJ2-3; a weak D match, TRBD1 (5 bases). The CDR3 has 16 residues. V was clipped by 0 bases and J by 3 bases, with 14 bases between them. Germline V lookup: CDR1 SGHNT, CDR2 YYREEE (reference sequence). The CDR3 spells CASSLELGDHTDTQYF. DNA of the CDR3: TGTGCCAGCAGCTTGGAATTAGGGGATCATACAGATACGCAGTATTTT.